This TCR beta chain was identified in a study of beta chain features in type 1 diabetes. Germline CDR1 reads SQVTM; CDR2 reads ANQGSEA. This CDR3 is built from 12 residues. With 4 bases removed from V and 4 bases from J, the gap between germline ends came to 7 bases. Whole-study results and caveats: TCRB CDR3s were moderately but significantly shorter in Type 1 diabetes patients in all four CD4+ subsets. It was possible that PCR favored shorter templates, equally so in patients and controls. Small HLA sub-analyses could not settle whether HLA shapes TCRB rearrangement.

Every isolated RNA sample was fully reverse transcribed, so sequencing captured expressed TCRB transcripts. Around 3.9 million reads on average were seen across naive, central memory and regulatory T cell samples. Assay: immunoSEQ multiplex PCR; the TCRdb copy retains only in-frame clones and omits some. The repertoire consists of 400,000 or so clones, with around 9.6% occurring once and the leading ten covering 0.55% to 0.75%. Worth noting for this clone: Its antigen remains unidentified.

This TCR came from a man aged 25 to 40 with type 1 diabetes. The gene calls are TRBV29-1 and TRBJ1-4; D gene ambiguous. Sequencing used central memory CD4+ T cells from blood. CDR3 sequence (DNA): TGCAGCGTTGCCCCCAATAATGAAAAACTGTTTTTT. Translated, it gives CSVAPNNEKLFF. Full variable domain (missing parts from reference TRBV29-1 and TRBJ1-4): SAVISQKPSRDICQRGTSLTIQCQVDSQVTMMFWYRQQPGQSLTLIATANQGSEATYESGFVIDKFPISRPNLTFSTLTVSNMSPEDSSIYLCSVAPNNEKLFFGSGTQLSVL.